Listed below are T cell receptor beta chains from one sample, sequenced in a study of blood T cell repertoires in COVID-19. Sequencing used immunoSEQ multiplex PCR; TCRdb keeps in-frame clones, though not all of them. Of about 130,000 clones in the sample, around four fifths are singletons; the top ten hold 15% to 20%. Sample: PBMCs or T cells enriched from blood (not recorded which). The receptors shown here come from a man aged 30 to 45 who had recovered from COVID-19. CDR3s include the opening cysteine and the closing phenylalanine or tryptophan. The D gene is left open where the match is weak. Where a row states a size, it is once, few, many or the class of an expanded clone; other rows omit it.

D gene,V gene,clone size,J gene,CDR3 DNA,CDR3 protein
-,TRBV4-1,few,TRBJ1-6,TGCGCCAGCAGCCAGCTACAGGGAGTAAGTAATTCACCCCTCCACTTT,CASSQLQGVSNSPLHF
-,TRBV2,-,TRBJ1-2,TGTGCCAGCAGTGAGGAATCAGGGAAGGACTATGGCTACACCTTC,CASSEESGKDYGYTF
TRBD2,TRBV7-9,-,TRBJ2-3,TGTGCCAGCAGCTTAGGTGGGGGGGGCACAGATACGCAGTATTTT,CASSLGGGGTDTQYF
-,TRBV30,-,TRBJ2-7,TGTGCCTGGAGCCGCTTTAGCGCCTCCTACGAGCAGTACTTC,CAWSRFSASYEQYF
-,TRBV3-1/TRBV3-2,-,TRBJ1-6,TGTGCCAGCAGCCAAAATCAACAGGGACGGTCACCCCTCCACTTT,CASSQNQQGRSPLHF
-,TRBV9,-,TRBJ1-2,TGTGCCAGCAGCGCTACGCCAGGGGTAGGTGGCTACACCTTC,CASSATPGVGGYTF
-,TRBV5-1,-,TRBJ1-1,TGCGCCAGCAGCTTGGAAATTACCGCGGGCACTGAAGCTTTCTTT,CASSLEITAGTEAFF
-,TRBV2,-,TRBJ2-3,TGTGCCAGCAGTGAGCTAGTCACGAGCACAGATACGCAGTATTTT,CASSELVTSTDTQYF
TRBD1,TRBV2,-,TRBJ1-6,TGTGCCAGCAGTCGGGACAGGGTGAATTCACCCCTCCACTTT,CASSRDRVNSPLHF
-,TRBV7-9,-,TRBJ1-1,TGTGCCAGCAGCTTGTACAGGAGTGAAGCTTTCTTT,CASSLYRSEAFF
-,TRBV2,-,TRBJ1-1,TGTGCCAGCAGTGAAGACTCGAGCACTGAAGCTTTCTTT,CASSEDSSTEAFF
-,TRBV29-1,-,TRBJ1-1,TGCAGCGTTGTATCTACGAACACTGAAGCTTTCTTT,CSVVSTNTEAFF
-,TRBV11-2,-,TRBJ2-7,TGTGCCAGCAGCCTTCACAGGGCCGACGGCGAGCAGTACTTC,CASSLHRADGEQYF
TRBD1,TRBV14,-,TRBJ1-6,TGTGCCAGCAGCCAAATTGCCGGACAGGGAAGCCCCCCCCTCCACTTT,CASSQIAGQGSPPLHF
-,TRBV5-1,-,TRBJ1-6,TGCGCCAGCAGCTTGGACAGGTTGGACAATTCACCCCTCCACTTT,CASSLDRLDNSPLHF
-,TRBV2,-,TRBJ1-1,TGTGCCAGCAGTGTTATGAACACTGAAGCTTTCTTT,CASSVMNTEAFF
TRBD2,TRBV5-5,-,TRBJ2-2,TGTGCCAGCAGCGTTAGCGGGAGTTTGGGCGGGGAGCTGTTTTTT,CASSVSGSLGGELFF
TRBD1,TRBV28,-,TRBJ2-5,TGTGCCAGCAGTATGACAGGGGGCGCGGAGACCCAGTACTTC,CASSMTGGAETQYF
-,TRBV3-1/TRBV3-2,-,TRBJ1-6,TGTGCCAGCAGCAAGGGGGGGACACCCCTCCACTTT,CASSKGGTPLHF
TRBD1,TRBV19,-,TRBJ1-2,TGTGCCAGTTCCGGGACAGCCGACGGCTACACCTTC,CASSGTADGYTF
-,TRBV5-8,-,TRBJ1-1,TGTGCCAGCAGCTTGGAGTATGGAGGGGCGAGGGGGAACACTGAAGCTTTCTTT,CASSLEYGGARGNTEAFF
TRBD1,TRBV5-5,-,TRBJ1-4,TGTGCCAGCAGCTTGGCCAGGGGGTATTCGGACGAAAAACTGTTTTTT,CASSLARGYSDEKLFF
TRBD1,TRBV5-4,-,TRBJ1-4,TGTGCCAGCAGCTTGGGGGGGACAGGGGATGAAAAACTGTTTTTT,CASSLGGTGDEKLFF